This TCR beta chain stems from a study of cytomegalovirus exposure and HLA in healthy donors. Trimming left V 2 bases short and J 3 bases short, with 10 bases between. Germline V CDR1 and CDR2: MGHRA, YSYEKL. The CDR3 runs to 14 residues. Clones were read by immunoSEQ multiplex PCR, and TCRdb kept only the in-frame ones, dropping some. The sample has about 120,000 clones; approximately 88% are singletons. The sequenced sample consisted of PBMCs. The TCR was taken from a woman younger than 30 in good health and CMV-seropositive. This rearrangement joins TRBV4-1 to TRBJ1-1, with D possibly being TRBD1 (6 bases). CDR3 sequence reads: CASSQPGHYTEAFF. CDR3 nucleotides: TGCGCCAGCAGCCAACCGGGACATTACACTGAAGCTTTCTTT.